These 15 T cell receptor beta chains came from one sample sequenced in a study of cytomegalovirus exposure and HLA in healthy donors (dated by TCRdb to about 2017). To prepare the library, the immunoSEQ multiplex PCR assay was applied. The multiplex PCR relied on a mix of 60 forward primers for TCR Vbeta segments and 13 reverse primers for TCR Jbeta segments. The immuneACCESS repertoire file appears here via TCRdb, limited to in-frame rearrangements. These files lack a portion of the clones; in checked studies, under half of the deficit traces to unresolved V genes, and the cause of the others is not known. This sample's table has entries for roughly 120,000 clones. The ten largest clones represent roughly 1% of the sample. Sequencing input: PBMCs. The receptor source for this set is a man between 18 and 35 years old in good health and CMV-seronegative.

The CDR3 nucleotides read TGTGCCAACCAACCCAGGGCAGGGATGAACTATGGCTACACCTTC. The encoded protein is CANQPRAGMNYGYTF. V is TRBV28 and J is TRBJ1-2; D might be TRBD1 (5 bases). Germline CDR1 and CDR2: MDHEN and SYDVKM. CDR3 length: 15 residues. V lost 10 bases, J lost 2 bases, and 20 bases lay in between.

The chain joins TRBV5-6 to TRBJ2-7, with TRBD1 matching 8 bases. V gave up 4 bases and J gave up 1 base; unmatched junction bases: 4. Germline V lookup: CDR1 SGHDT, CDR2 YYEEEE. This CDR3 comprises 14 residues. CDR3 residues: CASSHGQGSYEQYF. Written as DNA, the CDR3 is TGTGCCAGCAGCCACGGACAGGGATCCTACGAGCAGTACTTC.

The V and J genes are TRBV11-2 and TRBJ1-4, with no clear D. CDR3 size: 16 residues. CDR1 and CDR2 from the germline V gene are SGHAT and FQNNGV. Trimming removed 10 bases at V and 3 bases at J, with 21 bases between. As DNA, the CDR3 is TGTGCCACTAACCCGCGAGGAGGCCTGGCTAATGAAAAACTGTTTTTT. Its protein is CATNPRGGLANEKLFF.

The rearrangement uses TRBV5-4 and TRBJ1-2; D is possibly TRBD1 (5 bases). V was clipped by 2 bases and J by 3 bases, with 8 bases between them. Looked up from germline, CDR1 is SGHNT and CDR2 is YYREEE (reference sequence). The CDR3 runs 13 residues. CDR3 in DNA: TGTGCCAGCAGCTTAACAGGATACTATGGCTACACCTTC. Translated: CASSLTGYYGYTF.

The chain uses TRBV14 and TRBJ1-4; 8 nucleotides match TRBD1. The CDR3 runs to 16 residues. V dropped 2 bases and J dropped 5; count of bases not matched to a gene: 7. Germline assignment: CDR1 SGHDN and CDR2 FVKESK. The CDR3 DNA is TGTGCCAGCAGCCAACTCAGGGGGCGAATGAATGAAAAACTGTTTTTT. Translation: CASSQLRGRMNEKLFF.

The CDR3 reads CASSPGTGSEQYF. The CDR3 DNA reads as TGTGCCAGCAGCCCTGGGACAGGTTCAGAGCAGTACTTC. The rearrangement joins TRBV5-4 to TRBJ2-7; TRBD1 aligns across 8 bases. The germline CDR1 and CDR2 sequences are SGHNT and YYREEE (reference sequence). Unmatched junction bases numbered 7, after V lost 4 bases and J lost 7 bases. This CDR3 comprises 13 residues.

The J gene is TRBJ2-3, the V gene TRBV18; maybe TRBD2 (5 bases). CDR1 is KGHSH, CDR2 LQKENI, per germline. The CDR3 runs 17 residues. Trimming left V 3 bases short and J 3 bases short, with 19 bases between. This CDR3 reads CASSPTKNREGTDTQYF. In nucleotides, the CDR3 is TGTGCCAGCTCACCGACTAAGAACCGGGAAGGGACAGATACGCAGTATTTT.

The rearrangement links TRBV10-1 to TRBJ1-1; TRBD1 aligns across 7 bases. This CDR3 comprises 14 residues. CDR1 and CDR2 (germline): WNHNN, SYGVQD (reference sequence). Unmatched junction bases numbered 7, after V lost 6 bases and J lost 3 bases. The CDR3 here is CASRKTGTDTEAFF. CDR3 nucleotides: TGCGCCAGCAGAAAGACAGGGACGGACACTGAAGCTTTCTTT.

The V and J genes are TRBV27 and TRBJ2-7; 10 nucleotides match TRBD2. The germline V gene encodes CDR1 MNHEY and CDR2 SMNVEV (reference sequence). V lost 8 bases, J lost 3 bases, and 13 bases stayed unmatched. The CDR3 is 16 residues long. The CDR3 loop is CASGSTSGRTFYEQYF. The CDR3, as DNA: TGTGCCAGCGGGTCGACTAGCGGGCGGACTTTCTACGAGCAGTACTTC.

The genes are TRBV5-1 and TRBJ1-4; no clear D. CDR1 SGHRS and CDR2 YFSETQ come from the germline V gene. The length of the CDR3 is 16 residues. V lost 5 bases to trimming and J lost 0 bases, with 14 bases between them. CDR3 sequence: CASSLSRGATNEKLFF. In DNA form, the CDR3 reads TGCGCCAGCAGTTTAAGTCGGGGTGCAACTAATGAAAAACTGTTTTTT.

The V gene is TRBV7-2, the J gene TRBJ2-7, with TRBD1 matching over 7 bases. Germline lookup yields CDR1 SGHTA and CDR2 FQGNSA. CDR3 length: 14 residues. Trimming at V came to 2 bases and at J to 2 bases, leaving 3 bases not matched to a gene. CDR3 nucleotide sequence: TGTGCCAGCAGCTTATCAGGGGGAACCTACGAGCAGTACTTC. Its translation is CASSLSGGTYEQYF.

This chain joins TRBV9 and TRBJ2-1; tentatively, D is TRBD1 (5 bases). V lost 4 bases, J lost 0 bases, and 14 bases lay in between. The CDR3 totals 16 residues. CDR1 and CDR2 from the germline V gene are SGDLS and YYNGEE. DNA for the CDR3: TGTGCCAGCAGCCTTTCAGGGTTTGCCTCCTACAATGAGCAGTTCTTC. It encodes CASSLSGFASYNEQFF.

The rearrangement links TRBV30 to TRBJ1-1; D perhaps matches TRBD1 (6 bases). Trimming took off 1 base at V and 5 bases at J, with 17 bases between the two ends. The CDR3 is 15 residues long. Looked up from germline, CDR1 is GTSNPN and CDR2 is SVGIG (reference sequence). The CDR3: CAWSGLQGSQTEAFF. The CDR3 DNA is TGTGCCTGGAGTGGATTACAGGGATCCCAAACTGAAGCTTTCTTT.

This sequence joins TRBV7-2 and TRBJ2-7; TRBD1 agrees at 8 bases. The CDR3 totals 14 residues. With V trimmed by 3 bases and J by 3 bases, 4 bases remained unmatched. Per the germline V gene, CDR1 is SGHTA and CDR2 is FQGNSA. The CDR3: CASSFLQGVYEQYF. The CDR3 coding sequence is TGTGCCAGCAGCTTCTTACAGGGGGTCTACGAGCAGTACTTC.

This chain uses TRBV9 with TRBJ2-3; no clear D gene. CDR3 length: 14 amino acids. With 1 base removed from V and 1 base from J, the gap between germline ends came to 7 bases. CDR1 and CDR2 from the germline V gene are SGDLS and YYNGEE. The chain's CDR3 is CASSVRLRTDTQYF. CDR3 coding DNA: TGTGCCAGCAGCGTACGACTGCGCACAGATACGCAGTATTTT.